One sample yielded the 24 T cell receptor beta chains listed below, sequenced in a study of blood T cells in healthy people across ages (dated by TCRdb to 2013 to 2016). Library creation used 5' RACE. Instrument used: Illumina HiSeq 2500. A second PCR of roughly 6 to 11 cycles was performed with a sample-barcoded 5' primer and a J-beta primer mix. TCRdb took the public reads, trimmed them with fastp at Q25, ran MiXCR for clone calling and kept in-frame beta chains. One record per CDR3 amino acid sequence lists the most common genes and DNA. The sample data list around 650,000 distinct CDR3 sequences, and roughly 41% of these were observed just once. The top ten clonotypes cover approximately 29% of the sample. The sample was blood. The receptor set was obtained from an elderly man in good health.

V gene TRBV20-1 combines with J gene TRBJ2-1; 7 nucleotides agree with TRBD2. The tail of the sequence fits TRBJ2-7 better, so the J call may be wrong. This CDR3 has 15 amino acids. Germline values: CDR1 DFQATT, CDR2 SNEGSKA (reference sequence). The CDR3 DNA is TGCAGTGCTGATTTGCGGGGGAGCTCCTACAATGAGCAGTACTTC. Translated, it gives CSADLRGSSYNEQYF.

V gene TRBV7-2 combines with J gene TRBJ2-5; TRBD2 aligns across 12 bases. From germline, CDR1 is SGHTA and CDR2 FQGNSA. The junction had 6 bases not matched to a gene; V was cut back by 5 bases and J by 5 bases. The CDR3 covers 15 residues. The DNA for the CDR3 is TGTGCCAGCAGCCCACAGACTAGCGGGAGTGAGACCCAGTACTTC. Translation gives CASSPQTSGSETQYF.

CDR3 region: CASSELGRVNTGELFF. The CDR3 DNA is TGCGCCAGCAGTGAGCTGGGGAGGGTAAACACCGGGGAGCTGTTTTTT. V gene TRBV10-2 combines with J gene TRBJ2-2; 7 bases match TRBD2. The trim removed 2 bases at V and 2 bases at J, leaving 5 bases unmatched. Germline assignment: CDR1 WSHSY and CDR2 SAAADI. The CDR3 is 16 amino acids.

This clonotype was recorded a few times. This chain links TRBV5-1 with TRBJ2-1; 7 positions match TRBD2. This CDR3 spans 15 amino acids. Germline CDR1 reads SGHRS; CDR2 reads YFSETQ. The V gene end was trimmed by 4 bases and the J gene end by 6 bases; junction bases not matched to a gene: 10. The CDR3 bases are TGCGCCAGCAGCGCGGGGAGGGACGTTCGCAATGAGCAGTTCTTC. It translates to CASSAGRDVRNEQFF.

This clonotype has at least ten counts. The chain combines TRBV12-3 or TRBV12-4 with TRBJ2-5, with D unresolved. There are 14 residues in the CDR3. Deletions cut 5 bases from V and 0 bases from J, with 10 bases between. This chain's CDR3 is CASSDLGYQETQYF. CDR3 in DNA: TGTGCCAGCAGTGACCTGGGGTACCAAGAGACCCAGTACTTC.

The CDR3 reads CSAHDRGPETQYF. The CDR3 DNA is TGCAGTGCCCACGACAGGGGGCCAGAGACCCAGTACTTC. The chain carries TRBV20-1 and TRBJ2-5, with 10 bases lining up with TRBD1. CDR1 and CDR2 (germline): DFQATT, SNEGSKA (reference sequence). V gave up 6 bases and J gave up 4 bases; unmatched junction bases: 5. The length of the CDR3 is 13 residues.

The chain is built from TRBV6-2 or TRBV6-3 and TRBJ1-5, with TRBD1 as a possible D gene (5 bases). The V and J ends lost 0 bases and 7 bases respectively, with 22 bases between them. CDR1 is MNHEY and CDR2 is SVGEGT in the germline V gene. The CDR3 extends over 18 amino acids. The CDR3 nucleotides read TGTGCCAGCAGTTACTCCCTACTCCGGACAAAATTACAGCAGCCCCAGCATTTT. Translation gives CASSYSLLRTKLQQPQHF.

The V call is TRBV7-2, the J call TRBJ2-3; tentative D call: TRBD1 (6 bases). CDR1 and CDR2 (germline): SGHTA, FQGNSA. The V end lost 5 bases, the J end lost 6 bases, and 15 bases lay between the germline ends. This CDR3 contains 14 residues. The CDR3 nucleotides read TGTGCCAGCAGCACCTCTGACAGGACGGATACGCAGTATTTT. Encoded protein: CASSTSDRTDTQYF.

V usage is TRBV28 and J usage is TRBJ1-1; D is undetermined. The CDR3 spans 13 residues. Trimming removed 6 bases at V and 1 base at J, with 9 bases between. The germline V gene has CDR1 MDHEN and CDR2 SYDVKM. DNA of the CDR3: TGTGCCAGCAGAAGGACCAAGAACACTGAAGCTTTCTTT. Amino acid sequence: CASRRTKNTEAFF.

There are a few counts of this clonotype. CDR3: CASSPRTGFPLYEQYF. CDR3 in DNA: TGTGCCAGCAGCCCCCGGACAGGGTTTCCCTTATACGAGCAGTACTTC. This chain joins TRBV3-1 and TRBJ2-7; 8 nucleotides match TRBD1. In germline, CDR1 is LGHDT, CDR2 YNNKEL (reference sequence). The CDR3 length is 16 residues. Trimming at V came to 4 bases and at J to 4 bases, leaving 12 bases not matched to a gene.

This clonotype occurred many times. The chain carries TRBV4-3 and TRBJ1-4, with D tentatively TRBD1 (5 bases). Germline V gene sequence: CDR1 LGHNA, CDR2 YSLEER. This CDR3 has 15 residues. Trimming left V 0 bases short and J 7 bases short, with 12 bases between. CDR3 sequence reads: CASSQDVGRAEKLFF. The CDR3 DNA is TGCGCCAGCAGCCAAGATGTAGGCAGGGCTGAAAAACTGTTTTTT.

This clonotype was detected a few times. This sequence joins TRBV29-1 and TRBJ1-1, with 8 positions matching TRBD1. The CDR3 totals 16 residues. The V gene end was trimmed by 5 bases and the J gene end by 1 base; junction bases not matched to a gene: 12. Germline CDR1 and CDR2: SQVTM and ANQGSEA. For the CDR3, the DNA is TGCAGCGTTTGGGAGGCAGGGGGCGCCGGGAACACTGAAGCTTTCTTT. Translation gives CSVWEAGGAGNTEAFF.

The V gene is TRBV20-1, the J gene TRBJ2-1, with TRBD2 matching over 13 bases. CDR1 and CDR2 (germline): DFQATT, SNEGSKA (reference sequence). CDR3 length: 19 residues. After removal of 0 bases from V and 3 bases from J, the junction contained 11 bases not matched to a gene. The CDR3 region is CSARETSGRARVRYNEQFF. CDR3 nucleotides: TGCAGTGCTAGAGAAACTAGCGGGAGGGCAAGGGTACGCTACAATGAGCAGTTCTTC.

This clonotype was detected ten times or more. The J gene is TRBJ2-6, the V gene TRBV29-1; D call uncertain. The CDR3 is 13 residues long. The germline V and J ends were trimmed by 4 bases and 0 bases, with 4 bases remaining between them. CDR1 is SQVTM and CDR2 is ANQGSEA in the germline V gene. DNA of the CDR3: TGCAGCGTTGTGGGCTCTGGGGCCAACGTCCTGACTTTC. Amino acids: CSVVGSGANVLTF.

V is TRBV20-1 and J is TRBJ1-1; D perhaps matches TRBD1 (6 bases). Looked up from germline, CDR1 is DFQATT and CDR2 is SNEGSKA (reference sequence). Trimming left V 6 bases short and J 4 bases short, with 15 bases between. The CDR3 runs 13 residues. In nucleotides, the CDR3 is TGCAGTGCGAAACAGGGTGGGGGCACTGAAGCTTTCTTT. Translation: CSAKQGGGTEAFF.

This chain links TRBV29-1 with TRBJ2-3, with 13 bases that match TRBD2. The CDR3 consists of 15 residues. Germline-derived CDR1 and CDR2 are SQVTM and ANQGSEA. V dropped 8 bases and J dropped 8; count of bases not matched to a gene: 13. The CDR3 loop is CSMSGLAGEWSTQYF. The CDR3 coding sequence is TGCAGCATGTCCGGACTAGCGGGAGAATGGAGTACGCAGTATTTT.

This clonotype was detected a few times. The chain has TRBV5-5 and TRBJ1-1, with D perhaps matching TRBD1 (5 bases). The V gene lost 4 bases and the J gene lost 7 bases, with 17 bases spanning the gap. The CDR3 extends over 14 amino acids. CDR1 is SGHKS and CDR2 is YYEKEE in the germline V gene (reference sequence). In nucleotides, the CDR3 is TGTGCCAGCAGCCCTGACGGGCAGGGAAATGAAGCTTTCTTT. Translated: CASSPDGQGNEAFF.

There are many counts of this clonotype. V and J are TRBV24-1 and TRBJ2-1; D is uncertain. The CDR3 is 12 residues long. CDR1 KGHDR and CDR2 SFDVKD come from the germline V gene. The V and J ends lost 5 bases and 8 bases respectively, with 9 bases between them. The CDR3 DNA follows: TGTGCCACCAGTGTCTGGGGTGATGAGCAGTTCTTC. Translated, it gives CATSVWGDEQFF.

Turning to this clonotype: The junction departs from germline at one end; a sequencing error may be responsible. The chain combines TRBV7-2 with TRBJ2-5; a weak D match, TRBD2 (6 bases). The CDR3 spans 14 residues. Germline V gives CDR1 SGHTA, CDR2 FQGNSA. The CDR3, as DNA: TGTGCCAGTAGCTTAGAGGGAGGAAGGGAGACCCAGTACTTC. It is translated as CASSLEGGRETQYF.

The chain is built from TRBV6-2 or TRBV6-3 and TRBJ2-2; D may be TRBD1 (5 bases). V lost 0 bases, J lost 7 bases, and 15 bases lay in between. The V gene's germline CDR1 is MNHEY and CDR2 SVGEGT. The CDR3 loop spans 16 amino acids. The CDR3 here is CASSYSSAGNGGELFF. The CDR3 nucleotides read TGTGCCAGCAGTTACTCGAGTGCAGGGAATGGCGGGGAGCTGTTTTTT.

This clonotype was seen more than once but under ten times. This chain links TRBV7-3 with TRBJ2-1; D remains ambiguous. Germline-derived CDR1 and CDR2 are SGHTA and FQGTGA. The CDR3 sequence is 14 residues long. Trimming cost V 2 bases and J 8 bases, with 13 bases left between them. In DNA, the CDR3 is TGTGCCAGCAGCTTATTGACCTTAGGTGATGAGCAGTTCTTC. It codes for CASSLLTLGDEQFF.

This clonotype was observed at least ten times. The chain recombines TRBV4-2 with TRBJ1-4, with a weak D call TRBD1 (5 bases). Germline CDR1 is LGHNA and CDR2 is YNFKEQ. Deletions cut 2 bases from V and 2 bases from J, with 15 bases between. The CDR3 covers 17 residues. As DNA, the CDR3 is TGTGCCAGCAGCCAATATTGGCAGGGATTGACTAATGAAAAACTGTTTTTT. Translating it yields CASSQYWQGLTNEKLFF.

V and J are TRBV9 and TRBJ2-1, with TRBD2 matching over 9 bases. The V and J ends lost 0 bases and 0 bases, in that order; junction bases with no gene match: 7. CDR3 length: 18 residues. Per germline, CDR1 SGDLS and CDR2 YYNGEE. This chain's CDR3 is CASSVVGSSGGSYNEQFF. The CDR3 DNA reads as TGTGCCAGCAGCGTAGTTGGGAGTAGCGGGGGCTCCTACAATGAGCAGTTCTTC.

V usage is TRBV7-2 and J usage is TRBJ2-1; 8 nucleotides agree with TRBD2. This CDR3 has 18 amino acids. V was clipped by 3 bases and J by 0 bases; unmatched bases: 10. Germline CDR1 SGHTA, CDR2 FQGNSA. CDR3 in amino acids: CASSFDLAGFSSYNEQFF. The CDR3 coding sequence is TGTGCCAGCAGCTTTGACCTAGCGGGTTTTAGCTCCTACAATGAGCAGTTCTTC.